Below, 20 T cell receptor beta chains from the same sample are listed, as sequenced in a study of read filtering for tumor transcriptome and immune sequencing. The library was built from roughly 400 ng RNA with molecular barcoded adaptors for alpha/delta and beta/gamma chains. Each CDR3 protein gets one entry after TCRdb re-called the reads with MiXCR. The profile shows approximately 90,000 distinct CDR3 sequences, approximately 13% of them singletons. The sequenced sample was a population of CD138-negative cells sorted from bone marrow. The receptors come from a donor aged 40 or older with multiple myeloma.

There are many counts of this clonotype. This chain connects TRBV20-1 to TRBJ2-2, with 8 bases that match TRBD2. Per germline, CDR1 DFQATT and CDR2 SNEGSKA (reference sequence). The CDR3 loop spans 16 amino acids. The trim removed 6 bases at V and 3 bases at J, leaving 12 bases unmatched. CDR3 nucleotides: TGCAGTGCCCCCCCCGTGGGGCGGGAGGACACCGGGGAGCTGTTTTTT. Translated: CSAPPVGREDTGELFF.

This clonotype was counted ten times or more. J is TRBJ1-4 and V is TRBV7-2; 10 positions agree with TRBD1. The CDR3 extends over 15 amino acids. The V gene's germline CDR1 is SGHTA and CDR2 FQGNSA. V was clipped by 5 bases and J by 8 bases; unmatched bases: 8. Here the CDR3 DNA reads TGTGCCAGCAGCCCCATGGGGACAGGGGAAGAAAAACTGTTTTTT. Protein product: CASSPMGTGEEKLFF.

Of note for this clonotype: At one boundary the junction diverges from the germline segment, which might be a read error. The rearrangement joins TRBV5-1 to TRBJ2-3, with a possible D match to TRBD2 (5 bases). This CDR3 spans 16 amino acids. The V gene's germline CDR1 is SGHRS and CDR2 YFSETQ. The CDR3 nucleotides read TGCGCCAGCAGCTTGGTGCGTGGGAGTGGGTCAGATACACAGTATTTT. It codes for CASSLVRGSGSDTQYF.

Details on this clonotype: A read error is likely, as this CDR3 ends without the conserved phenylalanine or tryptophan. This chain links TRBV6-5 with TRBJ1-4, with 8 positions matching TRBD1. J gave up 8 bases and V 5 bases, and 7 bases lay outside the gene matches. CDR3 length: 14 amino acids. Germline CDR1 is MNHEY and CDR2 is SVGAGI. DNA for the CDR3: TGTGCCAGCAGTAACACAGGGGGTGGGGAAAAACTGTTTCTT. This codes for CASSNTGGGEKLFL.

This clonotype was counted ten times or more. The rearrangement joins TRBV7-9 to TRBJ2-1, with TRBD2 matching over 8 bases. This CDR3 is built from 13 residues. Trimming removed 3 bases from V and 6 bases from J; junction bases left unmatched: 1. CDR1 SEHNR and CDR2 FQNEAQ come from the germline V gene (reference sequence). The CDR3 nucleotides are TGTGCCAGCAGCTTCGGGACTAGCAATGAGCAGTTCTTC. It specifies CASSFGTSNEQFF. The full variable domain, with the rest looked up from reference TRBV7-9 and TRBJ2-1, is DTGVSQNPRHKITKRGQNVTFRCDPISEHNRLYWYRQTLGQGPEFLTYFQNEAQLEKSRLLSDRFSAERPKGSFSTLEIQRTEQGDSAMYLCASSFGTSNEQFFGPGTRLTVL.

This clonotype was detected ten times or more. V is TRBV28 and J is TRBJ1-3; D is unclear. Trimming removed 5 bases from V and 0 bases from J, with 11 bases in between. CDR3 length equals 15 residues. The V gene's germline CDR1 is MDHEN and CDR2 SYDVKM. DNA for the CDR3: TGTGCCAGCAGTCCCCCAACCATCTCTGGAAACACCATATATTTT. It yields the protein CASSPPTISGNTIYF.

About this clonotype: A much larger clone lies a single base off, so this may be a read error. The V and J genes are TRBV30 and TRBJ2-7, with TRBD1 matching over 9 bases. The germline V gene has CDR1 GTSNPN and CDR2 SVGIG (reference sequence). There are 16 residues in the CDR3. The CDR3, as DNA: TGTGCCTGGAGTGATCCCCCGGGACAGGGTTTCTACGAGCAGCACTTC. Translated: CAWSDPPGQGFYEQHF.

This clonotype was counted many times. The J gene is TRBJ2-1, the V gene TRBV20-1; 7 bases are shared with TRBD1. Looked up from germline, CDR1 is DFQATT and CDR2 is SNEGSKA (reference sequence). V gave up 7 bases and J gave up 2 bases; unmatched junction bases: 8. The CDR3 spans 14 residues. As DNA, the CDR3 is TGCAGTGAGAAGGCCAGGGGGACCTACAATGAGCAGTTCTTC. It codes for CSEKARGTYNEQFF.

The gene calls are TRBV2 and TRBJ2-1, with 8 bases identical to TRBD2. Losses at the gene ends were 6 bases for V and 4 bases for J; bases not matched to a gene: 8. Looked up from germline, CDR1 is SNHLY and CDR2 is FYNNEI. The CDR3 sequence is 15 residues long. DNA of the CDR3: TGTGCCAGCAGGTTTCAAGCGGGGGCATACAATGAGCAGTTCTTC. This codes for CASRFQAGAYNEQFF.

This clonotype showed up many times. The chain combines TRBV4-1 with TRBJ2-3; a possible D gene is TRBD2 (6 bases). V shed 3 bases and J shed 7 bases, with 26 bases lying between them. The CDR3 runs to 18 residues. Germline V gene sequence: CDR1 MGHRA, CDR2 YSYEKL. The DNA of the CDR3 is TGCGCCAGCAGCCATGCAAGGCAGGGAGGAGCCCTTGGTAATACGCAGTATTTT. This encodes CASSHARQGGALGNTQYF.

This clonotype was counted at least ten times. The chain carries TRBV11-2 and TRBJ2-1, with D possibly TRBD2 on 6 matching bases. CDR1 is SGHAT and CDR2 is FQNNGV in the germline V gene. The germline V and J ends were trimmed by 3 bases and 10 bases, with 13 bases remaining between them. The CDR3 is 13 amino acids. The CDR3 DNA is TGTGCCAGCAGCTTCGCTGATAGCGGCGAGCAGTTCTTC. It is translated as CASSFADSGEQFF.

Note on this clonotype: This may stem from a read error, because a much larger clone lies one nucleotide away. The conserved phenylalanine or tryptophan is not found at the CDR3 terminus, so this likely reflects a read error. The chain links TRBV12-3 or TRBV12-4 to TRBJ1-1; D is unresolved. The CDR3 extends over 13 amino acids. Deletions cut 6 bases from V and 5 bases from J, with 13 bases between. The CDR3 region has the DNA TGTGCCAGCAGCCCCGATTCTAAAACTGAAGCTTTCTCT. Protein: CASSPDSKTEAFS.

This clonotype has a count of ten or more. The chain links TRBV29-1 to TRBJ1-2; D is unclear. The CDR3 is 14 amino acids. The germline V and J ends were trimmed by 0 bases and 1 base, with 9 bases remaining between them. The V gene's germline CDR1 is SQVTM and CDR2 ANQGSEA. CDR3 loop: CSVEEGNSNYGYTF. The CDR3 DNA reads TGCAGCGTTGAAGAAGGCAACAGTAACTATGGCTACACCTTC.

This clonotype has at least ten counts. V is TRBV10-2 and J is TRBJ1-2, with TRBD1 identical over 7 bases. The V gene's germline CDR1 is WSHSY and CDR2 SAAADI. CDR3 length equals 14 residues. With V trimmed by 2 bases and J by 2 bases, 2 bases remained unmatched. The CDR3 loop is CASSEAGGNYGYTF. DNA for the CDR3: TGCGCCAGCAGTGAGGCAGGGGGAAACTATGGCTACACCTTC.

In its sample, this clonotype was seen many times. The rearrangement links TRBV7-2 to TRBJ2-4; tentative D call: TRBD1 (5 bases). V lost 3 bases and J lost 0, with 6 bases in between. Germline CDR1 is SGHTA and CDR2 is FQGNSA. This CDR3 region has 14 residues. CDR3 nucleotide sequence: TGTGCCAGCAGCTTGGGGCTAGCCAAAAACATTCAGTACTTC. Its translation is CASSLGLAKNIQYF.

In regard to this clonotype: The junction departs from the called germline gene at one end, perhaps through a read error. The V gene is TRBV7-9, the J gene TRBJ2-3; maybe TRBD2 (6 bases). CDR3 length equals 13 residues. Germline CDR1 reads SEHNR; CDR2 reads FQNEAQ (reference sequence). CDR3 sequence (DNA): TGTGCCGGCAGCTTGAGCGGAGGGGATACGCAGTATTTT. Its translation: CAGSLSGGDTQYF.

The V gene is TRBV14, the J gene TRBJ2-2; 9 bases are a match to TRBD1. The ends lost 9 bases at V and 6 bases at J; junction bases unmatched: 5. The CDR3 is made up of 13 amino acids. CDR1 is SGHDN and CDR2 is FVKESK in the germline V gene. CDR3 nucleotide sequence: TGTGCCAGAAGACGACAGGGGGCCGGGGAGCTGTTTTTT. This sequence encodes CARRRQGAGELFF. Full variable domain (missing parts from reference TRBV14 and TRBJ2-2): EAGVTQFPSHSVIEKGQTVTLRCDPISGHDNLYWYRRVMGKEIKFLLHFVKESKQDESGMPNNRFLAERTGGTYSTLKVQPAELEDSGVYFCARRRQGAGELFFGEGSRLTVL.

On this clonotype itself: A much larger clone lies a single base off, so this may be a read error. The V and J genes are TRBV7-8 and TRBJ2-1; D uncertain. This CDR3 spans 13 amino acids. Germline V gene lookup returns CDR1 SGHVS and CDR2 FQNEAQ. CDR3 nucleotides: TGTGCCAGCGGCTTTTGGAGAAAACCGGAGCAGTTCTTC. Translation gives CASGFWRKPEQFF.

This clonotype came up many times. The chain is built from TRBV7-8 and TRBJ1-1; tentative D call: TRBD1 (5 bases). The length of the CDR3 is 14 residues. The germline V gene has CDR1 SGHVS and CDR2 FQNEAQ. The germline V and J ends were trimmed by 1 base and 8 bases, with 14 bases remaining between them. CDR3 sequence reads: CASSLVSGSQEAFF. In DNA form, the CDR3 reads TGTGCCAGCAGCTTAGTTTCAGGGTCTCAGGAAGCTTTCTTT.

This clonotype has a count of ten or more. The V and J genes are TRBV7-2 and TRBJ2-2; D is uncertain. The V gene's germline CDR1 is SGHTA and CDR2 FQGNSA. The CDR3 runs 13 residues. V lost 6 bases and J 6 bases, leaving 11 bases between the germline ends. The CDR3 is CASRDRSPGELFF. The CDR3 bases are TGTGCCAGCAGGGATAGATCCCCCGGGGAGCTGTTTTTT.